Described below is a single TCR beta chain sequence and its context. The data were taken from a study of blood T cell repertoires in COVID-19. For the study at large: The origin of the acute and convalescent COVID-19 samples was the United States, Italy and Spain.

CDR1 and CDR2 (germline): LGHDT, YNNKEL (reference sequence). The CDR3 sequence is 16 residues long. Trimming cost V 8 bases and J 0 bases, with 17 bases left between them. Participants were placed into cohorts based on the clinical history they reported. Repertoires were generated with immunoSEQ multiplex PCR, while TCRdb's copy carries only in-frame clones and drops some. The sample contains 300,000 to 400,000 clones, over 75% of which appear only once. The sample taken for sequencing was PBMCs or T cells enriched from blood (not recorded which). The rearrangement links TRBV3-1 (or the pseudogene TRBV3-2) to TRBJ1-3; D is perhaps TRBD1 (5 bases). The sequence came from a woman in her twenties or thirties with acute COVID-19. The DNA for the CDR3 is TGTGCCAGCGGCCTGACAGCCCCTTCCTCTGGAAACACCATATATTTT. Translating gives CASGLTAPSSGNTIYF.